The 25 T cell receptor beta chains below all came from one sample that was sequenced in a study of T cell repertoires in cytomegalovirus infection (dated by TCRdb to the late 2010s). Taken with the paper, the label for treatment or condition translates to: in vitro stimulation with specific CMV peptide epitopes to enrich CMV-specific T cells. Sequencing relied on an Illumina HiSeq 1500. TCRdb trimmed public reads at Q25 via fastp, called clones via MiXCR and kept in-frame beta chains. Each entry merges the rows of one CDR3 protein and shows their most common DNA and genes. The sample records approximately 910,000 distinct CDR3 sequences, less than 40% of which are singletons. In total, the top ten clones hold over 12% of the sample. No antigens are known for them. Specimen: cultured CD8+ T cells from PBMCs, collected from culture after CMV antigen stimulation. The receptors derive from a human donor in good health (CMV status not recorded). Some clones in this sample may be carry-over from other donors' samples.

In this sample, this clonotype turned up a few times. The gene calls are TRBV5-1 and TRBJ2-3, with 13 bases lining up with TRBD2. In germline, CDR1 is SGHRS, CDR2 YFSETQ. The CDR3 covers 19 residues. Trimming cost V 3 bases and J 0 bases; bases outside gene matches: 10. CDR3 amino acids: CASSSEPGTSGVSTDTQYF. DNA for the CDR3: TGCGCCAGCAGCTCGGAACCCGGGACTAGCGGGGTTAGCACAGATACGCAGTATTTT.

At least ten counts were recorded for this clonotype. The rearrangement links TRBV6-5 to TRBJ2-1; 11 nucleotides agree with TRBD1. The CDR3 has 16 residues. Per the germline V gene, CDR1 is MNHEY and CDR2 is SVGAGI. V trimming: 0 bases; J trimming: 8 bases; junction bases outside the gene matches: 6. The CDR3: CASSYSRTGGLDEQFF. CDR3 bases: TGTGCCAGCAGTTACTCGAGGACAGGGGGCCTCGATGAGCAGTTCTTC.

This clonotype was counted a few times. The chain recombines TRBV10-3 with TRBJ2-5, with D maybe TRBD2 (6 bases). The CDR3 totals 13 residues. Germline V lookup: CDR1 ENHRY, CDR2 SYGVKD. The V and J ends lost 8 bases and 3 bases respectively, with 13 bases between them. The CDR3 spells CAIRVTREETQYF. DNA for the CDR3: TGTGCCATCCGTGTGACTAGAGAAGAGACCCAGTACTTC.

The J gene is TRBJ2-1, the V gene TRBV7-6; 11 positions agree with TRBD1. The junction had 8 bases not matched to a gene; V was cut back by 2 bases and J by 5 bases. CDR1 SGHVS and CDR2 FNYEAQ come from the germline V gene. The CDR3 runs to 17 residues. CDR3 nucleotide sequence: TGTGCCAGCAGCTTAAGGGACGGGACAGGGGGAAACAATGAGCAGTTCTTC. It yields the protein CASSLRDGTGGNNEQFF.

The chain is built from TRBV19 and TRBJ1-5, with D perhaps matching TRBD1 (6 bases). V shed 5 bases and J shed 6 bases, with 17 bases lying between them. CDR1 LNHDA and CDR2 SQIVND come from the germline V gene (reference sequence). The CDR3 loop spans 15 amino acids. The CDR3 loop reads CASSPTGAMGQPQHF. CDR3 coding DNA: TGTGCCAGTAGTCCTACGGGGGCGATGGGTCAGCCCCAGCATTTT.

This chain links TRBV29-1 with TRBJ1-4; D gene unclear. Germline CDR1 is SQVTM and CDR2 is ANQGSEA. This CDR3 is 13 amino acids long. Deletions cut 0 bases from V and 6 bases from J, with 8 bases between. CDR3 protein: CSVEDAVDEKLFF. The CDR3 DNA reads TGCAGCGTTGAAGACGCCGTGGATGAAAAACTGTTTTTT.

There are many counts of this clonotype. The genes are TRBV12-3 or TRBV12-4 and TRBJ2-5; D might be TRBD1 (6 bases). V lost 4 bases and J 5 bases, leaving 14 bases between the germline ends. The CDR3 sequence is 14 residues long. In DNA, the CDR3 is TGTGCCAGCAGTTCCCCCGGGACACGGGAGACCCAGTACTTC. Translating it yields CASSSPGTRETQYF.

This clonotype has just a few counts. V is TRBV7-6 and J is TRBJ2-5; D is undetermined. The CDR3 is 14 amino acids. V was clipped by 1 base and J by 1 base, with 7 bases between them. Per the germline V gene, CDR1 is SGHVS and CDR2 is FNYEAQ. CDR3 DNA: TGTGCCAGCAGCTTAGGGTGGTCCCAAGAGACCCAGTACTTC. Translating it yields CASSLGWSQETQYF.

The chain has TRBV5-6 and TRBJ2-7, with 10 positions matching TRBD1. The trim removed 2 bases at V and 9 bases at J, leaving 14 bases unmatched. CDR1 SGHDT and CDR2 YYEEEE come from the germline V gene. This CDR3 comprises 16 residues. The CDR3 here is CASSFWRDRGDLGQYV. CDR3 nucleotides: TGTGCCAGCAGCTTTTGGCGGGACAGGGGTGACCTGGGGCAGTACGTC.

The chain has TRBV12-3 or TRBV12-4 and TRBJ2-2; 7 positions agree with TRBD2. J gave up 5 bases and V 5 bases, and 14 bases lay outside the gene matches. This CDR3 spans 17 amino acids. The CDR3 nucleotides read TGTGCCAGCAGTCCCCGATACAGCGGGGAAGGTACCGGGGAGCTGTTTTTT. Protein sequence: CASSPRYSGEGTGELFF.

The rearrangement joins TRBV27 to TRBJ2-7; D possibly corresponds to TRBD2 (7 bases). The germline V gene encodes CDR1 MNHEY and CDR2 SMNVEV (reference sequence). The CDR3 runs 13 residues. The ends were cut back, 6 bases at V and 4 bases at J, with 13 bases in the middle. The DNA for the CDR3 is TGTGCCAGCAGCCGGGGGGCGGGATACGAGCAGTACGTC. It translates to CASSRGAGYEQYV.

The CDR3 DNA reads TGTGCCAGATCCCCAGACAGATCTGGGGCCAACGTCCTGACTTTC. Translating it yields CARSPDRSGANVLTF. The V and J genes are TRBV19 and TRBJ2-6; possibly TRBD1 for D (5 bases). Per the germline V gene, CDR1 is LNHDA and CDR2 is SQIVND (reference sequence). The CDR3 runs to 15 residues. Trimming took off 9 bases at V and 1 base at J, with 13 bases between the two ends.

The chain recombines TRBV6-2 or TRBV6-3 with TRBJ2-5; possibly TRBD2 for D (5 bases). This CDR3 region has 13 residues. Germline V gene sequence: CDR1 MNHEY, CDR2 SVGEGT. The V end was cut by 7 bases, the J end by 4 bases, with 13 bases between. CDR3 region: CASIPRGRETQYF. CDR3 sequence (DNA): TGTGCCAGCATTCCTCGGGGAAGAGAGACCCAGTACTTC.

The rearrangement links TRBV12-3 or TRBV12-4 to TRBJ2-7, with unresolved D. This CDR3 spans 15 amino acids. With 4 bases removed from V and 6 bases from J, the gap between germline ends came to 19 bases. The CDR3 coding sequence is TGTGCCAGCAGTTGGTCGCGAAGGGCCCTCGGCGAGCAGTACTTC. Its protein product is CASSWSRRALGEQYF.

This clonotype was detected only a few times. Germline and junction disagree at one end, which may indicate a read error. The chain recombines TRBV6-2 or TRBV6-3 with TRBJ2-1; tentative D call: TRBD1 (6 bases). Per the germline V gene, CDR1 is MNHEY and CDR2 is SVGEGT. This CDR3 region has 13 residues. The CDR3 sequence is CASSYSLYSQGLF. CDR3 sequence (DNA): TGTGCCAGCAGTTACTCCCTCTATTCTCAGGGGCTCTTC.

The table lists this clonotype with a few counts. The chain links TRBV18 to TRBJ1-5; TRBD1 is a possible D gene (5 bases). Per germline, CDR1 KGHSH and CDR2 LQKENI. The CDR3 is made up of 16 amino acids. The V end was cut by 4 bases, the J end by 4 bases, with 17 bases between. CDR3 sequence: CASSLSGGSANQPQHF. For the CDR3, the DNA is TGTGCCAGCTCACTTTCGGGGGGGAGTGCAAATCAGCCCCAGCATTTT.

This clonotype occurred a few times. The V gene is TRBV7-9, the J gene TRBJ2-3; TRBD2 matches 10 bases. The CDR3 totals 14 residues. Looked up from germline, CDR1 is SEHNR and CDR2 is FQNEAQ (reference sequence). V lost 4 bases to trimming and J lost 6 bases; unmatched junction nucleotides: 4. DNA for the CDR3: TGTGCCAGCAGCTCCAGCGGGGGGGACGATACGCAGTATTTT. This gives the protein CASSSSGGDDTQYF.

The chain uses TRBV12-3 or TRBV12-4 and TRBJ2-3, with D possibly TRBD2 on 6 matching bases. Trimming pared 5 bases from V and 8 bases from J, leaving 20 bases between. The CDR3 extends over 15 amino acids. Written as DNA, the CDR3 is TGTGCCAGCAGTCTCCCGGGAAGGACCGGGGGTACGCAGTATTTT. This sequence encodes CASSLPGRTGGTQYF.

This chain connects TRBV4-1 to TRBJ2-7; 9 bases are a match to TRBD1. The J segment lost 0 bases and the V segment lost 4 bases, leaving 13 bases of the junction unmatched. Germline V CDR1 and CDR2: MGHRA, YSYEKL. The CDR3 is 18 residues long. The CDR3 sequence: CASSLRQGQGSSSYEQYV. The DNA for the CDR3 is TGCGCCAGCAGCCTCCGGCAGGGACAGGGCAGCAGCTCCTACGAGCAGTACGTC.

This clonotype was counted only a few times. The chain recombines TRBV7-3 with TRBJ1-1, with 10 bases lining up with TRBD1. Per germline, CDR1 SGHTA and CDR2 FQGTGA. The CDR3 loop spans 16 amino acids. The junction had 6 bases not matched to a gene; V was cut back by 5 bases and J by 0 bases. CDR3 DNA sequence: TGTGCCAGCAGCCCCGGACAGGGGGTAGTGAACACTGAAGCTTTCTTT. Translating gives CASSPGQGVVNTEAFF.

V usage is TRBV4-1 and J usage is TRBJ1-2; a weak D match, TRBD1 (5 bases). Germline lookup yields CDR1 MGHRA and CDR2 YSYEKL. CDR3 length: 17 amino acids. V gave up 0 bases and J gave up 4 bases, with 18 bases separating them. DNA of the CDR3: TGCGCCAGCAGCCAAGAGGAGTCTTTGTCCAGGGTCTATGGCTACACCTTC. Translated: CASSQEESLSRVYGYTF.

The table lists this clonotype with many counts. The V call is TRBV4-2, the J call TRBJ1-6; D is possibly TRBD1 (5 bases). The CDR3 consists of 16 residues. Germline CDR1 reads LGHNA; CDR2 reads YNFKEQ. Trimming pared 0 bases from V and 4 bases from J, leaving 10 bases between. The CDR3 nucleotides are TGTGCCAGCAGCCAAGATGGGGGACTTTATAATTCACCCCTCCACTTT. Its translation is CASSQDGGLYNSPLHF.

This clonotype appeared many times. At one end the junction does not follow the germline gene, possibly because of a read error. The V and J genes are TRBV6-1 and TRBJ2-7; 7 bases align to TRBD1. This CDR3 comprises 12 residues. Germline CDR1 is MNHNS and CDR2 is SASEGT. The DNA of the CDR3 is TGTGCCAGCAGTGAACCCTCCGGGACAGAGATCTTC. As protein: CASSEPSGTEIF.

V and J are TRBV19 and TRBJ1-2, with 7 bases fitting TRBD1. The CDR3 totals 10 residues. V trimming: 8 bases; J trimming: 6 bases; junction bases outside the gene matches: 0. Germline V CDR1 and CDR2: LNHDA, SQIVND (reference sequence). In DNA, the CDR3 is TGTGCCAGTCAGGGGGATGGCTACACCTTC. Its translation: CASQGDGYTF.

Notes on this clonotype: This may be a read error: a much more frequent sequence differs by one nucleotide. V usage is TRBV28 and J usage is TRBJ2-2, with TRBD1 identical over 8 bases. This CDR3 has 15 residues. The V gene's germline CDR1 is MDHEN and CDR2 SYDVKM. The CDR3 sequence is CASTPARGRSGEPFF. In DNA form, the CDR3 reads TGTGCCAGCACGCCGGCCAGGGGGCGCTCCGGGGAGCCGTTTTTT.